This TCR beta chain was captured by sequencing in a study of T cell responses to AZD1222 COVID-19 vaccine. Study at large: Second-dose groups at about 4 or about 12 weeks were pooled.

Sequencing was performed with immunoSEQ multiplex PCR; in TCRdb, only in-frame clones are kept and a portion is missing. Of 120,000 or so clones in the sample, around 87% were seen once. As for this clone: Its specificity is unknown.

Study-wide findings and caveats: Donors in the cohort were predominantly white British and more often female, and clonal diversity was possibly underestimated. Reports indicate that nearly half of spike-specific TCRs are directed at unmutated variant regions. Breadth and depth of Spike-specific TCRs rose after two AZD1222 doses.

Germline V lookup: CDR1 LNHDA, CDR2 SQIVND (reference sequence). CDR3 length: 17 amino acids. Germline trimming cut 3 bases from V and 0 bases from J; bases unmatched to any gene: 2. Sequenced material: peripheral blood, taken on day 0 of AZD1222 vaccination. The chain links TRBV19 to TRBJ2-6; 10 bases align to TRBD1. The source of this sequence is an adult in good health. The chain's CDR3 is CASSIRDRGSGANVLTF. CDR3 coding DNA: TGTGCCAGTAGTATTAGGGACAGGGGCTCTGGGGCCAACGTCCTGACTTTC.